Each of the 5 T cell receptor beta chains below was sequenced from the same sample in a study of cytotoxic CD8 clonotypes in ibrutinib-treated CLL. Clones were sequenced by immunoSEQ multiplex PCR, and TCRdb holds only the in-frame ones, with some missing. The profile covers about 9,400 clones, with over 55% appearing a single time and about 20% taken by the ten largest. The starting material was PBMCs, obtained before ibrutinib treatment. These receptors were taken from a human donor with chronic lymphocytic leukemia.

The chain employs TRBV4-2 and TRBJ1-1, with D unresolved. Germline CDR1 and CDR2: LGHNA and YNFKEQ. The CDR3 has 13 residues. V lost 1 base and J lost 4, with 7 bases in between. CDR3 coding DNA: TGTGCCAGCAGCCAAGCGGTGAGCACTGAAGCTTTCTTT. Translating gives CASSQAVSTEAFF.

In its sample, this clone was seen once. CDR3 nucleotides: TGTGCCAGCAGCTTCCGACAAGGAGAGACCCAGTACTTC. It yields the protein CASSFRQGETQYF. The J gene is TRBJ2-5, the V gene TRBV9; D not certain. The CDR3 runs 13 residues. V gave up 4 bases and J gave up 4 bases, with 11 bases separating them. Germline V CDR1 and CDR2: SGDLS, YYNGEE.

V usage is TRBV7-9 and J usage is TRBJ2-2; D is possibly TRBD1 (5 bases). Germline V gene lookup returns CDR1 SEHNR and CDR2 FQNEAQ (reference sequence). Trimming removed 0 bases from V and 5 bases from J, with 13 bases in between. The CDR3 extends over 16 amino acids. The CDR3 region is CASSLALGQLTGELFF. CDR3 nucleotides: TGTGCCAGCAGCTTAGCGCTCGGACAATTGACCGGGGAGCTGTTTTTT.

This chain's CDR3 is CASSIVGYYEQYF. The DNA of the CDR3 is TGTGCCAGTAGTATAGTAGGATACTACGAGCAGTACTTC. The chain has TRBV19 and TRBJ2-7; no clear D. Trimming removed 1 base from V and 3 bases from J, with 7 bases in between. The CDR3 has 13 residues. Germline CDR1 reads LNHDA; CDR2 reads SQIVND (reference sequence). Looking up the rest from reference TRBV19 and TRBJ2-7 gives the full variable domain: DGGITQSPKYLFRKEGQNVTLSCEQNLNHDAMYWYRQDPGQGLRLIYYSQIVNDFQKGDIAEGYSVSREKKESFPLTVTSAQKNPTAFYLCASSIVGYYEQYFGPGTRLTVT.

The chain uses TRBV4-2 and TRBJ2-1, with D possibly called TRBD1 or TRBD2 (6 bases each). This CDR3 spans 20 amino acids. Germline CDR1 LGHNA, CDR2 YNFKEQ. Trimming pared 0 bases from V and 7 bases from J, leaving 28 bases between. The CDR3 sequence is CASSQDLPGRVGGGVNEQFF. For the CDR3, the DNA is TGTGCCAGCAGCCAAGATCTGCCCGGCCGGGTAGGGGGAGGTGTGAATGAGCAGTTCTTC.